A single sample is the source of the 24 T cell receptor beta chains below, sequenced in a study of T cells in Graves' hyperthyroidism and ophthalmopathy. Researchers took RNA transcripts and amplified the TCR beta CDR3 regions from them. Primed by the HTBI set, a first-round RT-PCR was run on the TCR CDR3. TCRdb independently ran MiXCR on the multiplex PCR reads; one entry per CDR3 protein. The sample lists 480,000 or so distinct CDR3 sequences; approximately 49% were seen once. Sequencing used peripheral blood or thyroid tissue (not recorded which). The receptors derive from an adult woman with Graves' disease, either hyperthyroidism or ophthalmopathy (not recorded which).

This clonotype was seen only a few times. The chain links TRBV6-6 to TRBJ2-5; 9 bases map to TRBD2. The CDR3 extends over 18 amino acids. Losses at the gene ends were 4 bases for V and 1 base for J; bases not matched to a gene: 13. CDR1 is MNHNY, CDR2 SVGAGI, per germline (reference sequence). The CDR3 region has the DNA TGTGCCAGCAGTTCGCGCCCCGGTAGCGGGAGCACCCAAGAGACCCAGTACTTC. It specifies CASSSRPGSGSTQETQYF.

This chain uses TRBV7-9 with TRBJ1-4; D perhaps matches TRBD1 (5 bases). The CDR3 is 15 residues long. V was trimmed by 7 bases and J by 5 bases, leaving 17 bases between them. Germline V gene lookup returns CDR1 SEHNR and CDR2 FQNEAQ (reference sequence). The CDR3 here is CASNTPGGSNEKLFF. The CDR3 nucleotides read TGTGCCAGCAACACCCCCGGGGGTTCCAATGAAAAACTGTTTTTT.

CDR3 sequence reads: CASSFWTGVGAEAFF. CDR3 in DNA: TGTGCCAGCAGCTTCTGGACAGGGGTAGGGGCTGAAGCTTTCTTT. The genes are TRBV7-8 and TRBJ1-1; 9 bases line up with TRBD1. Germline V CDR1 and CDR2: SGHVS, FQNEAQ. This CDR3 is 15 amino acids long. Trimming took 3 bases from V and 6 from J; bases not matched to a gene: 8.

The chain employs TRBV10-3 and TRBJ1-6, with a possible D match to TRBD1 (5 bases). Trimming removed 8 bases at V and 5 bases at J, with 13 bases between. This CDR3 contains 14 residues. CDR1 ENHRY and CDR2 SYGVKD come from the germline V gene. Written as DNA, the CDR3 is TGTGCCATCCAACCGGGGCAGAATAATTCACCCCTCCACTTT. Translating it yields CAIQPGQNNSPLHF.

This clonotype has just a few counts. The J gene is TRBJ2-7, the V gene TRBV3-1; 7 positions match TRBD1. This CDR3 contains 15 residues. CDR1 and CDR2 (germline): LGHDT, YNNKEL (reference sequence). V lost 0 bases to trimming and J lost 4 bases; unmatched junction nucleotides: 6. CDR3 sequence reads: CASSQDSTGAYEQYF. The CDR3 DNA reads TGTGCCAGCAGCCAAGACTCCACAGGGGCATACGAGCAGTACTTC.

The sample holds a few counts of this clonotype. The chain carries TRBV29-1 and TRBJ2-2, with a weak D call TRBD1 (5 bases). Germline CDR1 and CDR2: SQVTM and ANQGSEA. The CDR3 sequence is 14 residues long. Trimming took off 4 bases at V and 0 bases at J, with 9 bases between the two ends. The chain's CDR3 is CSVGTPANTGELFF. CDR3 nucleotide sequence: TGCAGCGTTGGGACACCCGCGAACACCGGGGAGCTGTTTTTT.

CDR3 DNA sequence: TGTGCCTGGAGCCTCAATTCTGGGGCCAACGTCCTGACTTTC. This translates into CAWSLNSGANVLTF. This rearrangement joins TRBV30 to TRBJ2-6; D is undetermined. Germline assignment: CDR1 GTSNPN and CDR2 SVGIG (reference sequence). The V end was cut by 3 bases, the J end by 1 base, with 7 bases between. This CDR3 comprises 14 residues.

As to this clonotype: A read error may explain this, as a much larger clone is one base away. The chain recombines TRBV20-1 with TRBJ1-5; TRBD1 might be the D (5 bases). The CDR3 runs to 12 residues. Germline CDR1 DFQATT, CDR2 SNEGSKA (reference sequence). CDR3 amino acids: CSARPRDQPHHF. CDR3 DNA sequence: TGCAGTGCCAGGCCCAGGGATCAGCCCCACCATTTT.

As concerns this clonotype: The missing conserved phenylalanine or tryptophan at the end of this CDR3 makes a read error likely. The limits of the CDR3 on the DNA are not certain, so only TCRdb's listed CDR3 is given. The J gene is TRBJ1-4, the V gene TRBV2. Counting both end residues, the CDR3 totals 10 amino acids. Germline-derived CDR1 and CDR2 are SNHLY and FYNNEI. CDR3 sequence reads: CASSAGRTNY.

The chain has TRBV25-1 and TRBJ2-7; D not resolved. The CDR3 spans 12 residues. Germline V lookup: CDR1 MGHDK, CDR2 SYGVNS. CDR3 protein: CAKPGSSYEQYF. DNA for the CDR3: TGTGCAAAGCCCGGAAGCTCCTACGAGCAGTACTTC.

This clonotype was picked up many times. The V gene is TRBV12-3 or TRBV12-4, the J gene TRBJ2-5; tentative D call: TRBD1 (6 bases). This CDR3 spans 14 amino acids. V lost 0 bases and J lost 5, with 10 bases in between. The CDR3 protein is CASSLADSWETQYF. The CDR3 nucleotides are TGTGCCAGCAGTTTAGCGGACAGCTGGGAGACCCAGTACTTC.

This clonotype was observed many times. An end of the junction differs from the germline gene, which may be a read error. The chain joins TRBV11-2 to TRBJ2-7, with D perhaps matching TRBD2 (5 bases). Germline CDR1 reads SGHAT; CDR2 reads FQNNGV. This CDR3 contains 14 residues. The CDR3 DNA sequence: TGTGCCAACAGCTCACAACCGGCGGGTAACGAGCAGTACTTC. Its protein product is CANSSQPAGNEQYF.

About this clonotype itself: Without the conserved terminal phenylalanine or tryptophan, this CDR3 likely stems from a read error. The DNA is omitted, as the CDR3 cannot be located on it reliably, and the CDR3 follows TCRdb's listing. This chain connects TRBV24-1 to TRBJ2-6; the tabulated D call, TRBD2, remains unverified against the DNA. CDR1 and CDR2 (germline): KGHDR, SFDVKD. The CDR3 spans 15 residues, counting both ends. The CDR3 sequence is CATSDFGGQDSPGTS.

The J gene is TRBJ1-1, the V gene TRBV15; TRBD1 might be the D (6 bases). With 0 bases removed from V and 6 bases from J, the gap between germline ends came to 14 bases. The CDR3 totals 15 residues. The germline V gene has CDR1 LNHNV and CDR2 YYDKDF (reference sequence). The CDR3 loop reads CATSRDLTGYPEAFF. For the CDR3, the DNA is TGTGCCACCAGCAGAGACCTAACAGGGTATCCTGAAGCTTTCTTT.

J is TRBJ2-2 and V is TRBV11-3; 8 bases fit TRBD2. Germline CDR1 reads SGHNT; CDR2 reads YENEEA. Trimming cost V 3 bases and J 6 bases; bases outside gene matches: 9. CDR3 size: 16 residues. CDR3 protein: CASSFSREGRSGELFF. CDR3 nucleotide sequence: TGTGCCAGCAGCTTCTCCCGGGAGGGCCGGTCCGGGGAGCTGTTTTTT.

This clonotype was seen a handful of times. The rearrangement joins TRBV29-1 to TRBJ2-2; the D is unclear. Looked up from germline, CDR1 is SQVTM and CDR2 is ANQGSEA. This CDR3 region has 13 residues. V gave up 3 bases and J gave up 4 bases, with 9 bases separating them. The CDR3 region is CSVDRSRTGELFF. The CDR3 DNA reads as TGCAGCGTTGATCGGAGTCGCACCGGGGAGCTGTTTTTT.

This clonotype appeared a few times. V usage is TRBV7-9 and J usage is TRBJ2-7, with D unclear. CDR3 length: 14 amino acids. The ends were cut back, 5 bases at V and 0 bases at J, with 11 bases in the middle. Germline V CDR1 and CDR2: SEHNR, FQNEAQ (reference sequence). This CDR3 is CASSQDVFSYEQYF. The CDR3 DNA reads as TGTGCCAGCAGCCAAGATGTCTTCTCCTACGAGCAGTACTTC.

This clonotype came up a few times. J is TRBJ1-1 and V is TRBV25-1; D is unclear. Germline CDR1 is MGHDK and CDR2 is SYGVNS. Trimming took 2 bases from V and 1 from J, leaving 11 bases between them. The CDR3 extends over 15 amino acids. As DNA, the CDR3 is TGTGCCAGCAGTGAACGGTTTGGCGGGAACACTGAAGCTTTCTTT. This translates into CASSERFGGNTEAFF.

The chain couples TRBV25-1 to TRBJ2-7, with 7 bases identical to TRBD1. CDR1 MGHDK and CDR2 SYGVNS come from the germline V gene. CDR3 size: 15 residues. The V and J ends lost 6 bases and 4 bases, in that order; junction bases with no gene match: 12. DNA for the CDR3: TGTGCCAGCAGGCCCGGGACAGCCTTTGGATACGAGCAGTACTTC. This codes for CASRPGTAFGYEQYF.

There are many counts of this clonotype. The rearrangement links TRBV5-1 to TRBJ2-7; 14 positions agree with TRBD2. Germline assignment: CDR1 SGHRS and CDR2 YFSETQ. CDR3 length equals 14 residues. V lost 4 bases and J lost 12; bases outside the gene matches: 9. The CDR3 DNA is TGCGCCAGCAGCCAAACCGGGACTAGCGGGAGCTCGTACTTC. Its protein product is CASSQTGTSGSSYF.

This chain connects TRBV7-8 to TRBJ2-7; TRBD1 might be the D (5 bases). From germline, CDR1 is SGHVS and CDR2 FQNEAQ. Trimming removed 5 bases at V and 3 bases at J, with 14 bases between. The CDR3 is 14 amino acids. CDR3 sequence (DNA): TGTGCCAGCAGCCGAGCAGGGTTGGGCTACGAGCAGTACTTC. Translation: CASSRAGLGYEQYF.

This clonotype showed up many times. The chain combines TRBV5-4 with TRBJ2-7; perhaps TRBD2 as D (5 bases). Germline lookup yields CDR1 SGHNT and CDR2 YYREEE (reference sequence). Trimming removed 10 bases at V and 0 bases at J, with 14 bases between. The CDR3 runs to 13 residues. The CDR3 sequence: CAGKEAGSYEQYF. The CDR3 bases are TGTGCCGGCAAGGAGGCAGGCTCCTACGAGCAGTACTTC.

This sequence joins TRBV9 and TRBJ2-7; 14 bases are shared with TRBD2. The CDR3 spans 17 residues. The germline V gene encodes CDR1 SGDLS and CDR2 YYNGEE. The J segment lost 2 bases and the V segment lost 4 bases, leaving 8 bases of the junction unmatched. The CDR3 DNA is TGTGCCAGCAGCCCCAGTAGGACTAGCGGGGGGACCTACGAGCAGTACTTC. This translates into CASSPSRTSGGTYEQYF.

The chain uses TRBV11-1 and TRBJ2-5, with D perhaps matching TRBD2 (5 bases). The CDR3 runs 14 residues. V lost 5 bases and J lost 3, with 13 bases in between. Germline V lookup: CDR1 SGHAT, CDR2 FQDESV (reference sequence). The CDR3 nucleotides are TGTGCCAGCAGCCCCCATTCGAGGGAAGAGACCCAGTACTTC. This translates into CASSPHSREETQYF.